This T cell receptor beta chain was captured by sequencing in a study of T cell responses to AZD1222 COVID-19 vaccine. Measured with immunoSEQ multiplex PCR; TCRdb has only the in-frame clones, and not every one. The repertoire has about 110,000 clones, 92% of them found once; the top ten carry less than 2.5%. As concerns this clone: Its antigen is as yet unknown.

Second-dose recipients at about 4 or about 12 weeks were treated as one pooled group. Germline V gene sequence: CDR1 SGHRS, CDR2 YFSETQ. V lost 3 bases to trimming and J lost 1 base, with 10 bases between them. The CDR3 length is 15 residues. Notes on the study in general: Across the whole spike, CD4 TCRs peaked at regions 160-218 and 743-854. A reported finding is that nearly half of spike-specific TCRs target unmutated variant regions. Only 5 to 7 AZD1222 recipients tested seropositive at baseline.

The sequence came from an adult who received the AZD1222 COVID-19 vaccine. Source: peripheral blood, taken 28 days after the second AZD1222 dose. The chain employs TRBV5-1 and TRBJ2-2, with D perhaps matching TRBD1 (6 bases). The CDR3 bases are TGCGCCAGCAGCTCCCGGACAGTGAACACCGGGGAGCTGTTTTTT. Its translation is CASSSRTVNTGELFF.